This entry is about one T cell receptor beta chain. Measured with immunoSEQ multiplex PCR; TCRdb has only the in-frame clones, and not every one. The sample has about 120,000 clones, approximately 90% seen once. This record belongs to a study of T cell responses to AZD1222 COVID-19 vaccine. Looking at the study overall: Recipients boosted at about 4 weeks or about 12 weeks are pooled.

From germline, CDR1 is LNHDA and CDR2 SQIVND (reference sequence). This CDR3 region has 16 residues. The trim removed 5 bases at V and 2 bases at J, leaving 10 bases unmatched. The sequences come from peripheral blood, collected on day 0 of AZD1222 vaccination. V is TRBV19 and J is TRBJ2-3, with 7 bases matching TRBD1. This sequence was found in an adult in good health. The CDR3 here is CASSPRRQGYTDTQYF. In nucleotides, the CDR3 is TGTGCCAGTAGTCCCCGGCGACAGGGTTACACAGATACGCAGTATTTT.